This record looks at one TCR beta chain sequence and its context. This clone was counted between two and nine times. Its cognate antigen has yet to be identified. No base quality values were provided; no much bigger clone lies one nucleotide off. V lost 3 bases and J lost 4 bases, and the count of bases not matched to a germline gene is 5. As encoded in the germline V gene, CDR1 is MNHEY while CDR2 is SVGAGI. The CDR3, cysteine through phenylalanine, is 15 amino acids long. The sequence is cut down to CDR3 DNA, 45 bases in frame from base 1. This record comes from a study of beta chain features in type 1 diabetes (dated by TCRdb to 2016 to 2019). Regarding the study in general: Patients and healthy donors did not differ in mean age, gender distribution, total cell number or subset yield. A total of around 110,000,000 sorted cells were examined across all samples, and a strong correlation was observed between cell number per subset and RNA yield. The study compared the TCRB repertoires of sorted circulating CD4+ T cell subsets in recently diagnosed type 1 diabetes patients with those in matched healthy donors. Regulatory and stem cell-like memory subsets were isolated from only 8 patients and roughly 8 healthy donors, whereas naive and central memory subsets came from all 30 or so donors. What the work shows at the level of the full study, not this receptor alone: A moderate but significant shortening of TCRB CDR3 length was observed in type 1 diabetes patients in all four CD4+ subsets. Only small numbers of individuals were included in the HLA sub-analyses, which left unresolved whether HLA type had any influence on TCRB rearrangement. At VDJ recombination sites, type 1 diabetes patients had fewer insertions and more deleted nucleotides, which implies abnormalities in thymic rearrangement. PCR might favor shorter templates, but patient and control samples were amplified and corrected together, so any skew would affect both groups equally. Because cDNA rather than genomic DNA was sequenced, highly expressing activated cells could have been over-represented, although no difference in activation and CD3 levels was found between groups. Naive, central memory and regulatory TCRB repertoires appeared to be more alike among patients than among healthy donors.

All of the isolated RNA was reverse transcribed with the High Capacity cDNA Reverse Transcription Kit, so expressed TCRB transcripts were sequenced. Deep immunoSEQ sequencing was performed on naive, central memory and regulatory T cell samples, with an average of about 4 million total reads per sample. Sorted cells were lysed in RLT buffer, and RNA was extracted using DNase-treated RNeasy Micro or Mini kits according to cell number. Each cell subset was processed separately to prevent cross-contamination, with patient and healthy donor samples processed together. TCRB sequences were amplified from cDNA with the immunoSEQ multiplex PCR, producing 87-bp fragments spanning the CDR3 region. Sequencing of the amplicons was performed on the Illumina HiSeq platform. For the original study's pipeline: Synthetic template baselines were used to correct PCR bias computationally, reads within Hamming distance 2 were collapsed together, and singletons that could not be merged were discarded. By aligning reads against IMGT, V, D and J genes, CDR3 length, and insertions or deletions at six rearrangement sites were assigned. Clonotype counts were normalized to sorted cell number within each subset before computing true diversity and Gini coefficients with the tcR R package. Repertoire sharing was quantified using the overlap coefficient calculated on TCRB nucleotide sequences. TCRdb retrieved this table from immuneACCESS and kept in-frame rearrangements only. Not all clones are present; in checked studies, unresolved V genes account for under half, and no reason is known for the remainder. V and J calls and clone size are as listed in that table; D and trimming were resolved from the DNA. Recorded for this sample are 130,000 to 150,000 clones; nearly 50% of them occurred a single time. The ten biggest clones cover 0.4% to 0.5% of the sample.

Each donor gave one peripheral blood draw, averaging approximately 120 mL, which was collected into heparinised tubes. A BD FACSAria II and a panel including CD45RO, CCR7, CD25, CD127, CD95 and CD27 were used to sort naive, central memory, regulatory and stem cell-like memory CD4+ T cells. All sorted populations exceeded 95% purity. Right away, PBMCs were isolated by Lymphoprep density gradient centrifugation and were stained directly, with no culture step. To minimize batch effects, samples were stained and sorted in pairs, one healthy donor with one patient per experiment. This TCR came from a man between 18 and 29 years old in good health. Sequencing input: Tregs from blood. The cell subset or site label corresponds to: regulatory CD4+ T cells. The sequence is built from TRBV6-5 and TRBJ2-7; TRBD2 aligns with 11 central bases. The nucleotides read TGTGCCAGCAGTTATTATGGGACTAGCGGATACGAGCAGTACTTC. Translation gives CASSYYGTSGYEQYF.